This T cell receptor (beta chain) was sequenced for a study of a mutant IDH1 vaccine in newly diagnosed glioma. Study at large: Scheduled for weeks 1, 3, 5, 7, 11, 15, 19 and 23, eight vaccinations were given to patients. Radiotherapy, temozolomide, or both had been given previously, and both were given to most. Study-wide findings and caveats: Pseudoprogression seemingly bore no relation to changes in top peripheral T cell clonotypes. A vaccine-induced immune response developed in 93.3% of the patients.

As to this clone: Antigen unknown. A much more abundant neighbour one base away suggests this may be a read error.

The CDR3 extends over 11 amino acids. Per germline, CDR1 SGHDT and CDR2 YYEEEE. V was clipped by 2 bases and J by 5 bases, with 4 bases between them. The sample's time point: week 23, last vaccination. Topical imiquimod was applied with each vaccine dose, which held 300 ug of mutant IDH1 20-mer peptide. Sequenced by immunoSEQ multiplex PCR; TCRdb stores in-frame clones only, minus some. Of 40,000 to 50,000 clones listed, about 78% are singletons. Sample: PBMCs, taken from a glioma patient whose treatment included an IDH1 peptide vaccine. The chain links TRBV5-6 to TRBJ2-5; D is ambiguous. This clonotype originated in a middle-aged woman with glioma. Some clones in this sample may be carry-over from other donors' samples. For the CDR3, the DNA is TGTGCCAGCAGCTTACGGGAGACCCAGTACTTC. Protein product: CASSLRETQYF.